Listed below are T cell receptor beta chains from one sample, sequenced in a study of blood T cell repertoires in COVID-19. Clones were read by immunoSEQ multiplex PCR, and TCRdb kept only the in-frame ones, dropping some. The data contain a few hundred thousand clones, about nine tenths of them singletons. Input material: PBMCs or T cells enriched from blood (not recorded which). Receptors were obtained from a woman younger than 35 who had recovered from COVID-19. Both conserved end residues are part of each CDR3. Each record gives: CDR3 length, V gene, J gene, D gene, clone size, CDR3 protein, CDR3 DNA. The D gene is left open where the match is weak. Size values are once, few and many counts, or a class for expanded clones, and some rows have none.

>15|TRBV15|TRBJ2-1|TRBD1|-
CATSLRQGIYDEQFF
TGTGCCACCAGCCTGCGACAGGGAATATACGATGAGCAGTTCTTC
>15|TRBV27|TRBJ1-6|-|few
CASSLNIGGNSPLHF
TGTGCCAGCAGTTTAAACATAGGGGGTAATTCACCCCTCCACTTT
>14|TRBV13|TRBJ2-7|-|-
CASSLVGKAYEQYF
TGTGCCAGCAGCTTAGTGGGCAAGGCCTACGAGCAGTACTTC
>13|TRBV28|TRBJ1-2|-|-
CASSLNGGYGYTF
TGTGCCAGCAGTTTAAACGGGGGCTATGGCTACACCTTC
>14|TRBV4-2|TRBJ1-1|TRBD1|-
CASSRTGDNTEAFF
TGTGCCAGCAGCCGAACAGGGGATAACACTGAAGCTTTCTTT
>14|TRBV20-1|TRBJ1-2|-|-
CSASKESRGYGYTF
TGCAGTGCTAGTAAGGAATCTAGGGGCTATGGCTACACCTTC
>13|TRBV12-3/TRBV12-4|TRBJ2-7|-|-
CASSTTSFAEQYF
TGTGCCAGCAGTACTACTAGTTTCGCCGAGCAGTACTTC
>14|TRBV27|TRBJ1-5|-|-
CASSLRDNNQPQHF
TGTGCCAGCAGTTTAAGGGACAACAATCAGCCCCAGCATTTT
>16|TRBV15|TRBJ1-2|TRBD1|-
CATSSWDSGGNYGYTF
TGTGCCACCAGCAGCTGGGACAGCGGCGGTAACTATGGCTACACCTTC
>14|TRBV27|TRBJ1-6|-|-
CASSFRRTSSPLHF
TGTGCCAGCAGTTTCCGGAGAACCTCCTCACCCCTCCACTTT
>16|TRBV5-4|TRBJ2-3|-|-
CASSSTQGKETDTQYF
TGTGCCAGCAGCAGCACACAGGGAAAAGAGACAGATACGCAGTATTTT
>16|TRBV24-1|TRBJ2-1|TRBD1|few
CATSDSAGTGNNEQFF
TGTGCCACCAGTGATTCCGCCGGGACAGGGAACAATGAGCAGTTCTTC
>15|TRBV11-1|TRBJ2-5|TRBD1|-
CASSFRTGLMKTQYF
TGTGCCAGCAGCTTTCGGACAGGGTTAATGAAGACCCAGTACTTC
>15|TRBV10-3|TRBJ2-7|-|-
CAISALPENSYEQYF
TGTGCCATCAGTGCTCTCCCTGAGAACTCCTACGAGCAGTACTTC
>18|TRBV4-1|TRBJ2-2|TRBD2|many
CASSQRATSGRRAGELFF
TGCGCCAGCAGCCAACGGGCGACTAGCGGGAGGAGGGCCGGGGAGCTGTTTTTT
>16|TRBV28|TRBJ1-4|TRBD1|once
CASRPRQGLKGEKLFF
TGTGCCAGCAGACCCAGACAGGGCCTGAAGGGGGAAAAACTGTTTTTT
>14|TRBV28|TRBJ1-4|TRBD1|-
CASSGTGAREKLFF
TGTGCCAGCAGCGGGACAGGGGCCAGGGAAAAACTGTTTTTT
>16|TRBV4-2|TRBJ2-1|TRBD2|-
CASSQSALAGYNEQFF
TGTGCCAGCAGCCAATCTGCCCTAGCGGGATACAATGAGCAGTTCTTC
>15|TRBV28|TRBJ1-4|-|-
CASSHGGDLNEKLFF
TGTGCCAGCAGTCACGGGGGGGACCTTAATGAAAAACTGTTTTTT
>14|TRBV28|TRBJ1-1|-|-
CASRPPGVNTEAFF
TGTGCCAGCAGACCTCCGGGGGTGAACACTGAAGCTTTCTTT
>13|TRBV12-3/TRBV12-4|TRBJ2-5|TRBD1|-
CASSYTGVETQYF
TGTGCCAGCAGTTATACAGGGGTGGAGACCCAGTACTTC
>13|TRBV10-2|TRBJ1-4|-|-
CASKLATNEKLFF
TGCGCCAGCAAACTGGCAACTAATGAAAAACTGTTTTTT